The text below deals with one T cell receptor beta chain. Described time point: inflamed ileum from the surgical specimen. The sample is drawn from a study of T cell repertoires in ileal Crohn's disease. Overall study context: Per sample, about 480 nanograms of biopsy DNA were TCRB immunosequenced.

Here immunoSEQ multiplex PCR was the method, and the copy in TCRdb shows in-frame clones only, minus some. The sample shows around 15,000 clones, about 92% of them seen only once. The CDR3 runs 14 residues. The germline V and J ends were trimmed by 1 base and 11 bases, with 14 bases remaining between them. Germline values: CDR1 SEHNR, CDR2 FQNEAQ (reference sequence). This TCR came from an adult with Crohn's disease. The chain is built from TRBV7-9 and TRBJ1-4; D possibly corresponds to TRBD1 (5 bases). The sample consisted of ileal tissue. Here the CDR3 DNA reads TGTGCCAGCAGCTTAGGCGGGACGTACGGGAAACTGTTTTTT. Its translation is CASSLGGTYGKLFF.